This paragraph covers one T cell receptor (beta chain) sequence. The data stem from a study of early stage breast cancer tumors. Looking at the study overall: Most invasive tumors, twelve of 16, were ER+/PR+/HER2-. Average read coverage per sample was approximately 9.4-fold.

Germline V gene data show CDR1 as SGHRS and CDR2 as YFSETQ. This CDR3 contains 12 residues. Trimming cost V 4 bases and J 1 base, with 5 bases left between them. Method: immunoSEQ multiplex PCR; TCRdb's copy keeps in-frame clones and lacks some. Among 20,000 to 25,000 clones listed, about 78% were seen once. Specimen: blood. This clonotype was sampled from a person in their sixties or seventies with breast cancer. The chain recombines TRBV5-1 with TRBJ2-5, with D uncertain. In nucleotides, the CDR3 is TGCGCCAGCAGCCCGGCCCAAGAGACCCAGTACTTC. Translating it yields CASSPAQETQYF.